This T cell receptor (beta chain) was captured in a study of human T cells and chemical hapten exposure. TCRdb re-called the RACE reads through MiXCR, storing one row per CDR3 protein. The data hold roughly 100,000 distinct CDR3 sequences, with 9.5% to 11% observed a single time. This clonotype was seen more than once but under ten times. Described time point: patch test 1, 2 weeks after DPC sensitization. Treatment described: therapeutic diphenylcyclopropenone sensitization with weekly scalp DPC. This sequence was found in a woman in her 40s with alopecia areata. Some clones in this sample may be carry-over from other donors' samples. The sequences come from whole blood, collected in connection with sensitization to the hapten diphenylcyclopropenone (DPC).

For the CDR3, the DNA is TGTGCCAGCAGTTCGAGCGTGTCGTACTTC. Residues: CASSSSVSYF. The chain recombines TRBV28 with TRBJ2-5, with D hard to call. V was trimmed by 4 bases and J by 13 bases, leaving 10 bases between them. Germline V gene data show CDR1 as MDHEN and CDR2 as SYDVKM. CDR3 length: 10 amino acids.